This TCR beta chain was sequenced in a study of cytomegalovirus exposure and HLA in healthy donors. There are a few counts of this clone. J lost 5 bases, V lost 5 bases, and 10 bases had no gene match. This CDR3 has 15 residues. Germline lookup yields CDR1 SGHRS and CDR2 YFSETQ. Profiling relied on immunoSEQ multiplex PCR, and the TCRdb table lists in-frame clones only, not all of them. The sample lists over 200,000 clones, approximately 88% seen once, with more than 13% in the top ten. Sequencing used PBMCs. This sequence was found in a woman under 40 in good health and CMV-seropositive. The chain recombines TRBV5-1 with TRBJ2-5; 9 bases line up with TRBD1. The CDR3 nucleotides read TGCGCCAGCAGGATTTGGGGACAGGGTAGCGAGACCCAGTACTTC. The encoded protein is CASRIWGQGSETQYF. Drawing the rest from reference TRBV5-1 and TRBJ2-5, the complete variable domain is KAGVTQTPRYLIKTRGQQVTLSCSPISGHRSVSWYQQTPGQGLQFLFEYFSETQRNKGNFPGRFSGRQFSNSRSEMNVSTLELGDSALYLCASRIWGQGSETQYFGPGTRLLVL.